This T cell receptor beta chain was found in a study of vaccination effects on CD4 cells after COVID-19. In the study overall: BNT162b2 vaccine or mRNA-1273 vaccine was given to participants in two doses. General observations from the study: Marked clonal contraction was seen late after vaccination (in both infection- and vaccine-induced clones).

Expansion with viral peptide pools was applied to antigen-specific CD4+ T cells by the ViraFEST assay prior to sequencing. Isolation of CD4+ T cells took place after about 10 days of culture. None of these healthy vaccinees had been infected with SARS-CoV-2 before vaccination. Cells had half their medium changed to IL-2 medium on days 3 and 7. To note about this clone: Antigen specificity is unknown.

This CDR3 has 16 amino acids. Profiled with immunoSEQ multiplex PCR; TCRdb holds only in-frame clones, not every one. Of tens of thousands of clones in the sample, less than 80% were seen once. The chain employs TRBV12-1 and TRBJ1-1. TRBV12-1 is a listed pseudogene. The sequences come from CD4+ T cells from PBMCs cultured with HCoV-OC43 spike peptides, collected before COVID-19 vaccination. Documented subset: HCoV-OC43 spike overlapping peptide pool stimulation. The clonotype originates from a human donor who received a COVID-19 vaccine. The CDR3 DNA reads as TGTGCCAGCAGCTCGAGAAAGGGTATCCCCCGCAGAGAAGCTTTCTTT. Translated, it gives CASSSRKGIPRREAFF.